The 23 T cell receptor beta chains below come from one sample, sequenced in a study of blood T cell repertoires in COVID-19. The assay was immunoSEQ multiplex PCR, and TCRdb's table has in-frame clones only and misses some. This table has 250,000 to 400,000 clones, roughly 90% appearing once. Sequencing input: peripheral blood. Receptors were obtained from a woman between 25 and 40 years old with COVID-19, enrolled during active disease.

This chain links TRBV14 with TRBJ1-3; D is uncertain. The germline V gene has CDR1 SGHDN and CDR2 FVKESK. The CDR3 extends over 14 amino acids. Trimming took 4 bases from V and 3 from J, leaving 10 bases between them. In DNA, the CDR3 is TGTGCCAGCAGCCCCAGGTTAGATGGAAACACCATATATTTT. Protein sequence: CASSPRLDGNTIYF.

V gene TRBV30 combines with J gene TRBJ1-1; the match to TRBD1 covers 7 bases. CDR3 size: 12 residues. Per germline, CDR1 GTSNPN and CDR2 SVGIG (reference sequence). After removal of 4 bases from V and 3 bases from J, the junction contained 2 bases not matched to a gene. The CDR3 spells CAWIGGYTEAFF. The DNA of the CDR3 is TGTGCCTGGATAGGGGGCTACACTGAAGCTTTCTTT.

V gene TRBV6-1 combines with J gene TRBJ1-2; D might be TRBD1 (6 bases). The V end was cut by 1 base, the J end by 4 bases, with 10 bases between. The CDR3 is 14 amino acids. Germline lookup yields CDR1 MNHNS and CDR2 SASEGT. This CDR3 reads CASSEGWTVYGYTF. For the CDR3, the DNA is TGTGCCAGCAGTGAAGGTTGGACAGTCTATGGCTACACCTTC.

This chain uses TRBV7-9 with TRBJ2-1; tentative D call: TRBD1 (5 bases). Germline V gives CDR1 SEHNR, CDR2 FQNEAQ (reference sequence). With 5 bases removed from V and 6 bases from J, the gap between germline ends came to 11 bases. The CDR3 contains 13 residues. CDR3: CASSPRVVNEQFF. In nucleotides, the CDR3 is TGTGCCAGCAGCCCCAGGGTCGTCAATGAGCAGTTCTTC.

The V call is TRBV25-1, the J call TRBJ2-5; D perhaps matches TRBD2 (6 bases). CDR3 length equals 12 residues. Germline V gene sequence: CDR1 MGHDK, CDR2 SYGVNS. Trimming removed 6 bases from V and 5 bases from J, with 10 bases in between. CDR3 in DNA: TGTGCCAGCAGGCCGGGACTGGAGACCCAGTACTTC. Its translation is CASRPGLETQYF.

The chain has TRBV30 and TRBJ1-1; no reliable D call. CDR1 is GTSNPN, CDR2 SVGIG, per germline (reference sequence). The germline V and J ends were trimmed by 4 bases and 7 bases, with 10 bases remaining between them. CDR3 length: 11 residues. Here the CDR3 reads CAWNRGNEAFF. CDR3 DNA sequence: TGTGCCTGGAACCGGGGAAATGAAGCTTTCTTT. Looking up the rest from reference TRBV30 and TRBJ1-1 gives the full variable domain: SQTIHQWPATLVQPVGSPLSLECTVEGTSNPNLYWYRQAAGRGLQLLFYSVGIGQISSEVPQNLSASRPQDRQFILSSKKLLLSDSGFYLCAWNRGNEAFFGQGTRLTVV.

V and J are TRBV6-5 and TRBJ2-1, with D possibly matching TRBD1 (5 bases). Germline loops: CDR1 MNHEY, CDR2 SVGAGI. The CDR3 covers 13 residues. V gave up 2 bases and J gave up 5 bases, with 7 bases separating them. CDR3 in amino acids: CASSYTGDNEQFF. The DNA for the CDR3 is TGTGCCAGCAGTTACACAGGAGACAATGAGCAGTTCTTC.

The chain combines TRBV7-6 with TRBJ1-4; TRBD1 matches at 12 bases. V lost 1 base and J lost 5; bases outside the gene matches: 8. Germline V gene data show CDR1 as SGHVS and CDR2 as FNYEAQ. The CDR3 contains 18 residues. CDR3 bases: TGTGCCAGCAGCTTAGAACTGGGACAGGGGGCTCCAAATGAAAAACTGTTTTTT. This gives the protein CASSLELGQGAPNEKLFF.

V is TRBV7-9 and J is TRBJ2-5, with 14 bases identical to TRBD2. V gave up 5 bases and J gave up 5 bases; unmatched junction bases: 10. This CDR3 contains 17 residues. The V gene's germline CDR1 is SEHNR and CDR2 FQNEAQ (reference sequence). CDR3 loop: CASSMGTSGSAVETQYF. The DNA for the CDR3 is TGTGCCAGCAGCATGGGGACTAGCGGGAGTGCGGTGGAGACCCAGTACTTC.

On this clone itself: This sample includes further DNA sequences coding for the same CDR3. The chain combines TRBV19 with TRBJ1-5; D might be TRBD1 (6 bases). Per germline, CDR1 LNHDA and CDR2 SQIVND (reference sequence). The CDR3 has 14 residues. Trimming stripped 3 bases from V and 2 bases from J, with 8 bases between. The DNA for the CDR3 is TGTGCCAGTAGTATCCCAGGGGGCAATCAGCCCCAGCATTTT. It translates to CASSIPGGNQPQHF. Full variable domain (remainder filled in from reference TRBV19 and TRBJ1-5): DGGITQSPKYLFRKEGQNVTLSCEQNLNHDAMYWYRQDPGQGLRLIYYSQIVNDFQKGDIAEGYSVSREKKESFPLTVTSAQKNPTAFYLCASSIPGGNQPQHFGDGTRLSIL.

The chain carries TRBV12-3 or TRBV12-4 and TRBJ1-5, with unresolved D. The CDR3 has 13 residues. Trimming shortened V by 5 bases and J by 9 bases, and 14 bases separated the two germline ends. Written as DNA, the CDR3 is TGTGCCAGCAGTCTTGGGCCGCGATTGCCCCAGCATTTT. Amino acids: CASSLGPRLPQHF.

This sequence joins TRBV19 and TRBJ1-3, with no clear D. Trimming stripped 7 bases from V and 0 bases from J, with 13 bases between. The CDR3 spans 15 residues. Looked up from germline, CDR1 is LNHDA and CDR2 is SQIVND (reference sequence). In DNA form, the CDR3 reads TGTGCCAGTACAGAGTCGATAGCCTCTGGAAACACCATATATTTT. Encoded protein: CASTESIASGNTIYF.

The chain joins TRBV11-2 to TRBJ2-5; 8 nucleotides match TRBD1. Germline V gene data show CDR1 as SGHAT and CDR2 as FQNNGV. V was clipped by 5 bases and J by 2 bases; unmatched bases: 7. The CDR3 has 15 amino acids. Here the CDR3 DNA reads TGTGCCAGCAGCCATCGGGACAGGAGGCAAGAGACCCAGTACTTC. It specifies CASSHRDRRQETQYF.

CDR3 nucleotide sequence: TGTGCCAGTATGGAGATGACAGGGGAGGGTTTCGGGAAGACCCAGTACTTC. Protein: CASMEMTGEGFGKTQYF. This chain links TRBV19 with TRBJ2-5; maybe TRBD1 (8 bases). Trimming shortened V by 7 bases and J by 6 bases, and 27 bases separated the two germline ends. This CDR3 region has 17 residues. The germline V gene encodes CDR1 LNHDA and CDR2 SQIVND (reference sequence).

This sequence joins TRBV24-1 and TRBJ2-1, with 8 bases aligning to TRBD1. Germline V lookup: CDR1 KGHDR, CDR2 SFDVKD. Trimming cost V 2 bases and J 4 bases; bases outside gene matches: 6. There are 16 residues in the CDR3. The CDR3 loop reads CATSDSTGETYNEQFF. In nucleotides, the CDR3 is TGTGCCACCAGTGATTCGACAGGGGAGACTTACAATGAGCAGTTCTTC.

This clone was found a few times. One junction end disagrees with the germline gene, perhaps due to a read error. CDR3 nucleotides: TGTGCCAGCAGTTTAGGGGAATGGACGGGAAACACTGAAGCTTTCTTT. Its translation is CASSLGEWTGNTEAFF. The chain combines TRBV11-2 with TRBJ1-1; D possibly corresponds to TRBD1 (5 bases). In germline, CDR1 is SGHAT, CDR2 FQNNGV. This CDR3 region has 16 residues.

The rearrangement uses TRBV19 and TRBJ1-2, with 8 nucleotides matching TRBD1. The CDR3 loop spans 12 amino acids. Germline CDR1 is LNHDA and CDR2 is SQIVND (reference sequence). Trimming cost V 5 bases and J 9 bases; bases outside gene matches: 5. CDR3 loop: CASSLRTGSYTF. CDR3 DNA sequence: TGTGCCAGTAGTCTCAGGACAGGGAGCTACACCTTC.

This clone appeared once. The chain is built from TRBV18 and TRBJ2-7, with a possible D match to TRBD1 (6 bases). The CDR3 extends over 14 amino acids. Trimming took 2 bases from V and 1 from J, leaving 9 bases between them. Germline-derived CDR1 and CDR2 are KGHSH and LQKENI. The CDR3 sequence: CASSPGRGSYEQYF. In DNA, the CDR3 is TGTGCCAGCTCACCAGGCAGGGGATCCTACGAGCAGTACTTC. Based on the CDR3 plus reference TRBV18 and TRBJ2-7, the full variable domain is NAGVMQNPRHLVRRRGQEARLRCSPMKGHSHVYWYRQLPEEGLKFMVYLQKENIIDESGMPKERFSAEFPKEGPSILRIQQVVRGDSAAYFCASSPGRGSYEQYFGPGTRLTVT.

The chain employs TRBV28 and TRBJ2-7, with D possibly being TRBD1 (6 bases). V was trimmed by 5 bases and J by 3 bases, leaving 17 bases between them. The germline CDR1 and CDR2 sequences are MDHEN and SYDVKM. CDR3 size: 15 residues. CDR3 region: CASSPPTTGLYEQYF. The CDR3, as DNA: TGTGCCAGCAGTCCGCCTACGACAGGCCTCTACGAGCAGTACTTC.

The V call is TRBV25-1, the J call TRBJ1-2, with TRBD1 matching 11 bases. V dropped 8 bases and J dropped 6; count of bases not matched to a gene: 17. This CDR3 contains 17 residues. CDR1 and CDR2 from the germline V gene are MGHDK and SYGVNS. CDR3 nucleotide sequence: TGTGCCAGCTCGGAACCCGGGACAGGGGGAAGCCTTAATGGCTACACCTTC. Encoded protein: CASSEPGTGGSLNGYTF.

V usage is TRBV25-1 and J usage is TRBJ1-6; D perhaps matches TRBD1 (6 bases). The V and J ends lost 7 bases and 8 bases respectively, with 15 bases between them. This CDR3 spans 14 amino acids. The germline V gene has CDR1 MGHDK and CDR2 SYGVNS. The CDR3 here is CASTLAQGDSPLHF. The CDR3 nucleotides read TGTGCCAGCACGCTCGCACAGGGAGATTCACCCCTCCACTTT.

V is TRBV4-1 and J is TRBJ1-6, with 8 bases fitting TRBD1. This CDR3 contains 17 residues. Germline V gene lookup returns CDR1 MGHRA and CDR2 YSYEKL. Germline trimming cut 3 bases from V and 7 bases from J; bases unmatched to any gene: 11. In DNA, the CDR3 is TGCGCCAGCAGCCACTCGAACCCGGGACAGGCCAATTCACCCCTCCACTTT. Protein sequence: CASSHSNPGQANSPLHF.

Here the CDR3 DNA reads TGCAGCGTCGGGACTAGTAGCTCCTACGAGCAGTACTTC. Amino acids: CSVGTSSSYEQYF. The chain is built from TRBV29-1 and TRBJ2-7; TRBD2 matches 8 bases. Germline CDR1 SQVTM, CDR2 ANQGSEA. The J segment lost 0 bases and the V segment lost 6 bases, leaving 4 bases of the junction unmatched. The CDR3 contains 13 residues.